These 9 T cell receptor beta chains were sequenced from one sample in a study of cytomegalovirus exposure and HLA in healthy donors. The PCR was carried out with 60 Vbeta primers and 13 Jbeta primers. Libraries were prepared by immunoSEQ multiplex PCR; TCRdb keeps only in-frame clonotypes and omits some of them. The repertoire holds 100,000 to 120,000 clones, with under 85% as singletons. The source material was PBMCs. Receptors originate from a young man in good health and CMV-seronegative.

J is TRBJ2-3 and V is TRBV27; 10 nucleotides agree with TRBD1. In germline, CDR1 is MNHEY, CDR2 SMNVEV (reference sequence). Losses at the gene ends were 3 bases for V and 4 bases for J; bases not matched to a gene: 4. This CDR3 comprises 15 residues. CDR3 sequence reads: CASSLTGGSADTQYF. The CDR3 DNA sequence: TGTGCCAGCAGTTTGACAGGGGGCTCTGCAGATACGCAGTATTTT.

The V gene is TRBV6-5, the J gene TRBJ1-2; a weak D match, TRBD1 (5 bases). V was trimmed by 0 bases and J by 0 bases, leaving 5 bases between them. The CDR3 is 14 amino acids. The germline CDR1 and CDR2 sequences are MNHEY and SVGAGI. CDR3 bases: TGTGCCAGCAGTTACTCGACAGCTAACTATGGCTACACCTTC. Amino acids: CASSYSTANYGYTF.

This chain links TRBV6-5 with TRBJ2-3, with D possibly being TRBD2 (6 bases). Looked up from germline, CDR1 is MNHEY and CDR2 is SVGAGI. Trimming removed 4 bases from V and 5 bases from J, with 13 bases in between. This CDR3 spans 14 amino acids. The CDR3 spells CASSSWTKEDTQYF. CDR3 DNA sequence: TGTGCCAGCAGTTCTTGGACTAAAGAAGATACGCAGTATTTT.

CDR3 region: CASSLGTGNTNQPQHF. The DNA for the CDR3 is TGTGCCAGCAGCCTCGGGACAGGCAATACGAATCAGCCCCAGCATTTT. This chain connects TRBV7-9 to TRBJ1-5, with TRBD1 identical over 8 bases. Germline assignment: CDR1 SEHNR and CDR2 FQNEAQ (reference sequence). Trimming removed 5 bases from V and 4 bases from J; junction bases left unmatched: 10. The CDR3 is made up of 16 amino acids.

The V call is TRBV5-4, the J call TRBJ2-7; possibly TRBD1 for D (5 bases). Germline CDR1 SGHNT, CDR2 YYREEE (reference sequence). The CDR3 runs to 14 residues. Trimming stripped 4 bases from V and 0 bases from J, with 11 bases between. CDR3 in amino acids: CASSPTASSYEQYF. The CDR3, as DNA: TGTGCCAGCAGCCCGACAGCGAGCTCCTACGAGCAGTACTTC.

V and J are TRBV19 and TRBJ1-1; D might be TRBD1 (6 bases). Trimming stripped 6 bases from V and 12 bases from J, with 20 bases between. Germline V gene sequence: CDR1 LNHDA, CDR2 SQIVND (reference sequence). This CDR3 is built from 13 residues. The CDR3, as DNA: TGTGCCAGTAGCTCCGGACAGCTACTGCGGACTTTCTTT. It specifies CASSSGQLLRTFF. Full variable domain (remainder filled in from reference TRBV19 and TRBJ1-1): DGGITQSPKYLFRKEGQNVTLSCEQNLNHDAMYWYRQDPGQGLRLIYYSQIVNDFQKGDIAEGYSVSREKKESFPLTVTSAQKNPTAFYLCASSSGQLLRTFFGQGTRLTVV.

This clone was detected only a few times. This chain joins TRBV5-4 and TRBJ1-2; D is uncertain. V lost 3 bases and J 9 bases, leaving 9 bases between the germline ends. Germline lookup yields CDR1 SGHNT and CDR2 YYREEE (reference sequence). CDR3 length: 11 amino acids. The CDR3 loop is CASSSGISYTF. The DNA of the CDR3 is TGTGCCAGCAGCTCGGGTATCAGCTACACCTTC.

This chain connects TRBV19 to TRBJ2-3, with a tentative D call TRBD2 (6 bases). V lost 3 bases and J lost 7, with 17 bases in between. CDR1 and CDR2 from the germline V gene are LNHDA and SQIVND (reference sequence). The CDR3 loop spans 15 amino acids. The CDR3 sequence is CASSIRPPGSNTQYF. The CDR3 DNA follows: TGTGCCAGTAGTATTCGTCCCCCCGGGAGTAATACGCAGTATTTT.

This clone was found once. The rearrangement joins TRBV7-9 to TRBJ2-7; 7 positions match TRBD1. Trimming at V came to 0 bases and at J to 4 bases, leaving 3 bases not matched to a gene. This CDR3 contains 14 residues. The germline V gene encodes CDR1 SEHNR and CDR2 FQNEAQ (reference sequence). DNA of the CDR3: TGTGCCAGCAGCTTAGCGTGGACAGGTTACGAGCAGTACTTC. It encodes CASSLAWTGYEQYF.